The clone carrying this T cell receptor (beta chain) was observed a few times. Its specificity is not known. The record originates from a study of CD8+CD57+ T cells in acquired aplastic anemia. Across the study: The average for DNA from sorted CD4+ and CD8+ cells was roughly 3 ug. Study outcomes and limitations: Patients and controls had in common fewer than 30 CD8+ CDR3 sequences.

Patients sequenced had flow cytometry evidence of CD8+CD57+ cell expansion. The template for TCR beta VDJ and CDR3 sequence profiling was genomic DNA. A single record per CDR3 protein comes from TCRdb applying MiXCR to the reads. The data show over 150,000 distinct CDR3 sequences, less than 60% seen once. V lost 9 bases and J 6 bases, leaving 10 bases between the germline ends. The CDR3 covers 12 residues. Per germline, CDR1 KGHDR and CDR2 SFDVKD. This clonotype was obtained from a human donor with aplastic anemia. The chain couples TRBV24-1 to TRBJ2-2; D might be TRBD1 or TRBD2, each matching 5 bases. The sample comprised sorted CD4+, CD8+, or CD8+CD57+ T cells (not recorded which) from PBMCs. CDR3 residues: CATGTSPGELFF. The DNA for the CDR3 is TGTGCCACCGGGACCTCACCCGGGGAGCTGTTTTTT.